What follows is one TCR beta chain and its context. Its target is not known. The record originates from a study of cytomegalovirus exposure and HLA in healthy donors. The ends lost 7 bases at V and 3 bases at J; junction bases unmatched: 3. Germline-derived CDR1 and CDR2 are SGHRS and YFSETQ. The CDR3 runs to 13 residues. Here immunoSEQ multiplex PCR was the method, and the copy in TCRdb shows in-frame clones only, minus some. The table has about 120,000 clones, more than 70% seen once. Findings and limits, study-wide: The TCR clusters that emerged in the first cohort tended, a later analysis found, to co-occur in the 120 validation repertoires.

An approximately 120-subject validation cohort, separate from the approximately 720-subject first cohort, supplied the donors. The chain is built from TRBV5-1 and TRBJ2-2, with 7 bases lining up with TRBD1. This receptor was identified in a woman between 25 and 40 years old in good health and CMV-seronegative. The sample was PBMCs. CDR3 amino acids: CASRGQDTGELFF. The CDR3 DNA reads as TGCGCCAGCCGCGGACAGGACACCGGGGAGCTGTTTTTT. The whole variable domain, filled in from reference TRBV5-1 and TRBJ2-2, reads KAGVTQTPRYLIKTRGQQVTLSCSPISGHRSVSWYQQTPGQGLQFLFEYFSETQRNKGNFPGRFSGRQFSNSRSEMNVSTLELGDSALYLCASRGQDTGELFFGEGSRLTVL.